This T cell receptor (beta chain) was obtained from a study of shared clonotypes between healthy human individuals. Looking at the study overall: Donors had three CD4 naive, three CD4 memory, two CD8 naive and one CD8 memory plate apiece. General observations from the study: As a rule, naive subsets had a larger estimated richness than memory subsets.

The germline CDR1 and CDR2 sequences are SGHTA and FQGTGA. V lost 5 bases and J lost 0, with 11 bases in between. The CDR3 has 15 residues. The repertoire was sequenced with immunoSEQ multiplex PCR; TCRdb's copy has only in-frame clones and lacks some. This sample yields 330,000 or so clones, of which 73% are seen a single time; about 10% belongs to the top ten. About this clone: Its specificity is not known.

Naive CD45RA+ and memory CD45RA-negative subsets were split from CD4+ cells. The specimen was memory CD4+ T cells sorted from blood. Described subset: CD45RA-negative fraction. The chain uses TRBV7-3 and TRBJ2-1; maybe TRBD2 (6 bases). This clonotype was obtained from a man aged 25-45 years in good health. CDR3 in amino acids: CASSPGVASYNEQFF. As DNA, the CDR3 is TGTGCCAGCAGCCCGGGGGTGGCCTCCTACAATGAGCAGTTCTTC.